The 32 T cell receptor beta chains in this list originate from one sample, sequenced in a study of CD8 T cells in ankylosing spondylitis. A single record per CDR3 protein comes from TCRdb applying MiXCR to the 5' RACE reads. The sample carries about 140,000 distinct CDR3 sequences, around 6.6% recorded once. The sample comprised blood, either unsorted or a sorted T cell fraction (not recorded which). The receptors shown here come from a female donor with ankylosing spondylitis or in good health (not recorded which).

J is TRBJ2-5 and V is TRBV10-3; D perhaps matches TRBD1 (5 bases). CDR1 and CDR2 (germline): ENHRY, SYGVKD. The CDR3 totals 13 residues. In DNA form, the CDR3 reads TGTGTCATACGCGGACATATCCAAGAGACCCAGTACTTC. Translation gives CVIRGHIQETQYF.

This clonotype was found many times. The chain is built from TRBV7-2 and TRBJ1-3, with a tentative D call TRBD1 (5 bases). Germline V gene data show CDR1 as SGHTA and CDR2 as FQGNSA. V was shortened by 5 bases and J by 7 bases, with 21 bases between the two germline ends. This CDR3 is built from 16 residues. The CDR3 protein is CASSPTLDNVWNTIYF. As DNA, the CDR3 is TGTGCCAGCAGCCCAACCCTGGACAACGTCTGGAACACCATATATTTT.

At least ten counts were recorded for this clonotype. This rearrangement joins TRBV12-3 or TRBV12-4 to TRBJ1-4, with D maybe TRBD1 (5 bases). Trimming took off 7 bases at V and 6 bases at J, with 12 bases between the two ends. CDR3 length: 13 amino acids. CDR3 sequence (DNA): TGTGCCAGCACCACCTCGGGGGATGAAAAACTGTTTTTT. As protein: CASTTSGDEKLFF.

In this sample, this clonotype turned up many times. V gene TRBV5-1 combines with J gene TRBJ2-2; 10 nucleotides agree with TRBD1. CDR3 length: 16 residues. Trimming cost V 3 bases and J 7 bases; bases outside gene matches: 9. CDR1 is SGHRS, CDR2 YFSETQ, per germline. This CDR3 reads CASSWTRQGAGGELFF. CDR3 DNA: TGCGCCAGCAGCTGGACCCGACAGGGGGCAGGCGGGGAGCTGTTTTTT.

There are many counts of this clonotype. The CDR3 loop reads CASSHDPLLGNTIYF. The CDR3, as DNA: TGTGCCAGCAGCCACGACCCCCTTTTGGGAAACACCATATATTTT. The chain joins TRBV12-3 or TRBV12-4 to TRBJ1-3; D unclear. This CDR3 has 15 residues. V lost 6 bases, J lost 4 bases, and 16 bases lay in between.

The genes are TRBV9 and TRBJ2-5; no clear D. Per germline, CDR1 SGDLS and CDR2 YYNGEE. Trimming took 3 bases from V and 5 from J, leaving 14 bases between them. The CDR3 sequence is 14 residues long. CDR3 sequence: CASSDSAPGETQYF. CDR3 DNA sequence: TGTGCCAGCAGCGACAGCGCGCCCGGGGAGACCCAGTACTTC.

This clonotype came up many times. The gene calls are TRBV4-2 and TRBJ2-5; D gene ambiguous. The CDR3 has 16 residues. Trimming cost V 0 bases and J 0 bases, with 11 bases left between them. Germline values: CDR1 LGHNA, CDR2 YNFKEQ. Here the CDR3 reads CASSQDGRVDQETQYF. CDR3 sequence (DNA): TGTGCCAGCAGCCAAGATGGACGAGTCGACCAAGAGACCCAGTACTTC.

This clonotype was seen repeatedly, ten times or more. The CDR3 reads CSASHGGQPQHF. The CDR3 region has the DNA TGCAGTGCTAGCCACGGGGGTCAGCCCCAGCATTTT. V gene TRBV20-1 combines with J gene TRBJ1-5; D perhaps matches TRBD1 (5 bases). The CDR3 runs to 12 residues. Trimming took off 3 bases at V and 6 bases at J, with 9 bases between the two ends. Germline V gene data show CDR1 as DFQATT and CDR2 as SNEGSKA (reference sequence).

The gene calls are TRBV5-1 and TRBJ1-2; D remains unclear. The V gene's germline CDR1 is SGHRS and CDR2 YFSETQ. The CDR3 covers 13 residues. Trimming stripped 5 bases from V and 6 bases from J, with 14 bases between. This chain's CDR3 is CASRWVLSDGYTF. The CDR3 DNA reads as TGCGCCAGCAGATGGGTTCTCTCGGATGGCTACACCTTC. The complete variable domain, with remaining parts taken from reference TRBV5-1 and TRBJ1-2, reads KAGVTQTPRYLIKTRGQQVTLSCSPISGHRSVSWYQQTPGQGLQFLFEYFSETQRNKGNFPGRFSGRQFSNSRSEMNVSTLELGDSALYLCASRWVLSDGYTFGSGTRLTVV.

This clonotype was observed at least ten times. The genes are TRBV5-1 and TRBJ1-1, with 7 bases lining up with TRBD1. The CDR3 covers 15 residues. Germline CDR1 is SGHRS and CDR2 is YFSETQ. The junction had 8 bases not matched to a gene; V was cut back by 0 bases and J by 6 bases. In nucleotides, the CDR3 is TGCGCCAGCAGCTTGGCCGGGACAGCCTCCGCTGAAGCTTTCTTT. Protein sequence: CASSLAGTASAEAFF.

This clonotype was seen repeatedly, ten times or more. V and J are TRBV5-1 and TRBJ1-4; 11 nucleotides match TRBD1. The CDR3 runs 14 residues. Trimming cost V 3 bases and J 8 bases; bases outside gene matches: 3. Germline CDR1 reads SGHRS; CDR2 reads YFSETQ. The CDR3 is CASSWTGGREKLFF. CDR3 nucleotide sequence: TGCGCCAGCAGCTGGACAGGGGGCCGGGAAAAACTGTTTTTT.

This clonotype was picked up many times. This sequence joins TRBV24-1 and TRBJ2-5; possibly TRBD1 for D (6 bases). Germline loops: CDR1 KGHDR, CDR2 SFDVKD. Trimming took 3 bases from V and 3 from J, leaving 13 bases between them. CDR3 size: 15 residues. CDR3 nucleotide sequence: TGTGCCACCAGTGATATAACAGGGACGGAAGAGACCCAGTACTTC. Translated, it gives CATSDITGTEETQYF.

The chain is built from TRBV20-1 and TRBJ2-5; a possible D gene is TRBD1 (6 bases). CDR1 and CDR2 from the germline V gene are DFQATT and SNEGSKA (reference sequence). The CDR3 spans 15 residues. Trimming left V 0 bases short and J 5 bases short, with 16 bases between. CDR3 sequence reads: CSARDTGSVAETQYF. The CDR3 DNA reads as TGCAGTGCTAGAGATACAGGGAGCGTCGCGGAGACCCAGTACTTC.

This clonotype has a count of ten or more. The CDR3 bases are TGTGCCAGCAGCCCGTATTCCGGGACTAGCGGGGTTCACACCGGGGAGCTGTTTTTT. This codes for CASSPYSGTSGVHTGELFF. The rearrangement joins TRBV3-1 to TRBJ2-2, with 13 bases lining up with TRBD2. V shed 4 bases and J 3 bases; nucleotides not matched to a gene: 11. CDR1 is LGHDT and CDR2 is YNNKEL in the germline V gene (reference sequence). The CDR3 extends over 19 amino acids.

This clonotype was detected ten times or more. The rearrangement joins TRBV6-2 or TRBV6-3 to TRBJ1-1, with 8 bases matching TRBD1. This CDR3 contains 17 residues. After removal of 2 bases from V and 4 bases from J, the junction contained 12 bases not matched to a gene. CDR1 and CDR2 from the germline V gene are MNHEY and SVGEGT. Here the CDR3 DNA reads TGTGCCAGCAGTTACCCAATTGGACAGGGCGGGTTCACTGAAGCTTTCTTT. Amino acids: CASSYPIGQGGFTEAFF.

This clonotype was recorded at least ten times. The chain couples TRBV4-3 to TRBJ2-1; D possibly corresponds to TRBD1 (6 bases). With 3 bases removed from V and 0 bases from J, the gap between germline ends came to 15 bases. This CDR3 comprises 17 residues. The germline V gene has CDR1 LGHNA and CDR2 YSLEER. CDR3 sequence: CASSQITGLSSYNEQFF. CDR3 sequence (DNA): TGCGCCAGCAGCCAGATTACAGGGTTGAGCTCCTACAATGAGCAGTTCTTC.

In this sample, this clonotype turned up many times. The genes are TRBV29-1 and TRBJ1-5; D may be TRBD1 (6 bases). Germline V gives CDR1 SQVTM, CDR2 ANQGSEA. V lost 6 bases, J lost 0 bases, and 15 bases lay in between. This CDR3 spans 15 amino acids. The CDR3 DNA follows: TGCAGCGTCGGAGGGGGTTACGGTAGCAATCAGCCCCAGCATTTT. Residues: CSVGGGYGSNQPQHF.

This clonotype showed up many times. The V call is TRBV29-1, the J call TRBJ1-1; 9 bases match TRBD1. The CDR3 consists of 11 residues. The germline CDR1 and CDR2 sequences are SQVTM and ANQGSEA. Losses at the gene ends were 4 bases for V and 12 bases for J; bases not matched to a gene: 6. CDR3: CSVVDGQGSFF. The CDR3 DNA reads TGCAGCGTTGTGGACGGACAGGGGTCTTTCTTT.

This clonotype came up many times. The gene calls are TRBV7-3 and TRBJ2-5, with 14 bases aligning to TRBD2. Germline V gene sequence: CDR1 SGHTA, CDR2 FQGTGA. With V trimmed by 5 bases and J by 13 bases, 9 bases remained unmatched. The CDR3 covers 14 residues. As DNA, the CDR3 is TGTGCCAGCAGCCCTCGACTAGCGGGGGGGCTTTGGTACTTC. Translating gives CASSPRLAGGLWYF. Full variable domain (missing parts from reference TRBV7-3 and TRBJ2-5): GAGVSQTPSNKVTEKGKYVELRCDPISGHTALYWYRQSLGQGPEFLIYFQGTGAADDSGLPNDRFFAVRPEGSVSTLKIQRTERGDSAVYLCASSPRLAGGLWYFGPGTRLLVL.

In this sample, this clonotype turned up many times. The CDR3 DNA reads as TGCAGTGCTAGTGTGAGTTCTTCTAGCAATGAGCAGTTCTTC. This encodes CSASVSSSSNEQFF. V and J are TRBV20-1 and TRBJ2-1; the D is unclear. Trimming left V 3 bases short and J 6 bases short, with 15 bases between. Germline CDR1 DFQATT, CDR2 SNEGSKA (reference sequence). The CDR3 spans 14 residues.

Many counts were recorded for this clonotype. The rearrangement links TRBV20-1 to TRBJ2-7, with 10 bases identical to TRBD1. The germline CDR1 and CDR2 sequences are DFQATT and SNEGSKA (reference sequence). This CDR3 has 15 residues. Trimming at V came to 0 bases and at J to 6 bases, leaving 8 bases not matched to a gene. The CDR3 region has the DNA TGCAGTGCTAGAGACCCCGGGACAGGGGTAAGCGAGCAGTACTTC. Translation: CSARDPGTGVSEQYF.

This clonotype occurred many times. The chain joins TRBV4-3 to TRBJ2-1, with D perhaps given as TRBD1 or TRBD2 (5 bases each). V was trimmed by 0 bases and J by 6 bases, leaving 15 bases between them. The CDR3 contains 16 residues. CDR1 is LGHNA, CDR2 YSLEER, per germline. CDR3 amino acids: CASSQDLGVLSNEQFF. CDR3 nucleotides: TGCGCCAGCAGCCAAGACCTGGGGGTACTAAGCAATGAGCAGTTCTTC.

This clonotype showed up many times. CDR3: CASSLGTSSGANVLTF. In DNA form, the CDR3 reads TGTGCCAGCAGTTTGGGGACGTCCTCTGGGGCCAACGTCCTGACTTTC. V and J are TRBV12-3 or TRBV12-4 and TRBJ2-6; either TRBD1 or TRBD2 may supply D (5 bases each). The CDR3 consists of 16 residues. The V and J ends lost 3 bases and 0 bases respectively, with 9 bases between them.

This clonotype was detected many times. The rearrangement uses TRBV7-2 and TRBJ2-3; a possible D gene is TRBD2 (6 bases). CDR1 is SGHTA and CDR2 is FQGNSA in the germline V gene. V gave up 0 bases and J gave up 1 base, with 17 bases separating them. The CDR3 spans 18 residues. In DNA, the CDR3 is TGTGCCAGCAGCTTAGCACCCCTAACCGGGACTCGCACAGATACGCAGTATTTT. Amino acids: CASSLAPLTGTRTDTQYF.

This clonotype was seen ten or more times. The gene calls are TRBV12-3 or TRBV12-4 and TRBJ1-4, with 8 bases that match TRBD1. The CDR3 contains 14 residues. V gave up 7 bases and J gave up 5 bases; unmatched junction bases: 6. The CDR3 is CASTQDRVNEKLFF. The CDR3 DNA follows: TGTGCCAGCACCCAGGACAGGGTAAATGAAAAACTGTTTTTT.

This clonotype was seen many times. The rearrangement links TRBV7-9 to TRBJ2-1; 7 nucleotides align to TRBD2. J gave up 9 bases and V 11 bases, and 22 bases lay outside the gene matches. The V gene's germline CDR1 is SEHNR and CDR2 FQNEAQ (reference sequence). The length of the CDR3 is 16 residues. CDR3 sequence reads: CAPSAPSSRGRGEQFF. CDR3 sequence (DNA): TGTGCCCCGAGTGCTCCCAGCTCGCGGGGGAGGGGTGAGCAGTTCTTC.

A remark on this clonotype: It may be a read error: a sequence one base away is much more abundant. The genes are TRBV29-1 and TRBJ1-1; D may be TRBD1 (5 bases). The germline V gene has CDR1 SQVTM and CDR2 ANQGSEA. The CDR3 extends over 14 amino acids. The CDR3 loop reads CGAGPGGANTEAFF. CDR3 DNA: TGCGGCGCCGGGCCCGGGGGAGCGAACACTGAAGCTTTCTTT. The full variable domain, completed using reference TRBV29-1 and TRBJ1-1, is SAVISQKPSRDICQRGTSLTIQCQVDSQVTMMFWYRQQPGQSLTLIATANQGSEATYESGFVIDKFPISRPNLTFSTLTVSNMSPEDSSIYLCGAGPGGANTEAFFGQGTRLTVV.

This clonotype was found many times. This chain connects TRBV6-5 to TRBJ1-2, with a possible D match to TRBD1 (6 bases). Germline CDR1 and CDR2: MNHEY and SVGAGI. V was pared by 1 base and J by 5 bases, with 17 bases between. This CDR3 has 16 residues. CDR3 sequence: CASSYYLGQRDYGYTF. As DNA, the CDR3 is TGTGCCAGCAGTTACTATTTGGGACAAAGAGATTATGGCTACACCTTC.

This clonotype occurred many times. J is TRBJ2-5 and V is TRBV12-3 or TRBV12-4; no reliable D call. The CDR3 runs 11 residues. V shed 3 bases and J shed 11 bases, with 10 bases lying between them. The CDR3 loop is CASSLERTQYF. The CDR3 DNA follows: TGTGCCAGCAGTTTGGAGCGAACTCAGTACTTC.

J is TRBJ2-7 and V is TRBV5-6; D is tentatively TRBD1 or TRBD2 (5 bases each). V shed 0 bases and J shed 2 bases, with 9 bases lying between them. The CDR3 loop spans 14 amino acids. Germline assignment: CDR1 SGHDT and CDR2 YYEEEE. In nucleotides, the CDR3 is TGTGCCAGCAGCTTGGACTGGGACCCCTACGAGCAGTACTTC. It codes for CASSLDWDPYEQYF.

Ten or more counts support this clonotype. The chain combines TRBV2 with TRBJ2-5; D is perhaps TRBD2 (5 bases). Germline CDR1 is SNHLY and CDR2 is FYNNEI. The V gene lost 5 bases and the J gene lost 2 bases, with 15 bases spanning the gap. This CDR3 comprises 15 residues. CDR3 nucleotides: TGTGCCAGCAGTTCCGGGATTTTGAGGCAAGAGACCCAGTACTTC. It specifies CASSSGILRQETQYF.

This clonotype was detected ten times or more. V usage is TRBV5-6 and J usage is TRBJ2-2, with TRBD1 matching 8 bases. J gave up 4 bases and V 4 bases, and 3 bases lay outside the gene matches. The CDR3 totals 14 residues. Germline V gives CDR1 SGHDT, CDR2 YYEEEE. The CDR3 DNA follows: TGTGCCAGCAGCCTAGACAGGGGCACCGGGGAGCTGTTTTTT. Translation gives CASSLDRGTGELFF.